This TCR beta chain was recovered during a study of cytomegalovirus exposure and HLA in healthy donors. The study, taken as a whole, reports: Analysis was performed later, and it showed HLA-associated TCR beta chains to be more clonally expanded than equally common others. A missense variant in DCLRE1C was later tied to TCR beta V- and J-gene trimming. Only CMV serostatus was available as immune exposure information. The later analysis indicated that the majority of CMV-associated TCR beta chains appeared HLA-restricted.

Turning to this clone: What it recognizes is unknown.

Germline V gene sequence: CDR1 SGHTA, CDR2 FQGNSA. The CDR3 spans 15 residues. The ends lost 6 bases at V and 14 bases at J; junction bases unmatched: 16. The PCR used 60 Vbeta and 13 Jbeta primers. Sequenced by immunoSEQ multiplex PCR; TCRdb stores in-frame clones only, minus some. This sample has about 160,000 clones, with around 79% found just once. The chain couples TRBV7-2 to TRBJ1-6; 7 bases map to TRBD1. Sample: PBMCs. This TCR was sampled from a female donor in good health and CMV-seronegative. The CDR3 sequence: CASSLTTGPQGTLHF. The CDR3 nucleotides are TGTGCCAGCAGTTTGACGACAGGGCCTCAGGGAACCCTCCACTTT.